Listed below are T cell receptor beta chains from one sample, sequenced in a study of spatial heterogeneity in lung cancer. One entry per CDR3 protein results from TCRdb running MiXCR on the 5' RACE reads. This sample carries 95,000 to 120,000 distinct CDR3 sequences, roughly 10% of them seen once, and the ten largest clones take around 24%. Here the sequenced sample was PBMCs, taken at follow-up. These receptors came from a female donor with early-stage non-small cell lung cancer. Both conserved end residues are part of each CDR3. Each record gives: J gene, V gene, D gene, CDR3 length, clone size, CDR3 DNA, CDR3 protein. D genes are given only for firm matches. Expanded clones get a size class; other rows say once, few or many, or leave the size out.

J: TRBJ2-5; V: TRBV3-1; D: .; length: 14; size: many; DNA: TGTGCCAGCAGCCAACTGGTAGGCCGGAGAGCCCAGTACTTC; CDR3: CASSQLVGRRAQYF
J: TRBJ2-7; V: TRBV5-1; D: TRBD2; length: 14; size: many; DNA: TGCGCCAGCTCCCCGACTAGCGCGATATACGAGCAGTACTTC; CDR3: CASSPTSAIYEQYF
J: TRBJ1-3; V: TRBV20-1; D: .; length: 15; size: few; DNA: TGCAGTGCTAGAGTTGGGGCGACAGCCGGAAACACCATATATTTT; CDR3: CSARVGATAGNTIYF
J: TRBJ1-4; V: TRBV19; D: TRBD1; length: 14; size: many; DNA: TGTGCCAGTAGTACGACAGGGGGTGGTGAAAAACTGTTTTTT; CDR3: CASSTTGGGEKLFF
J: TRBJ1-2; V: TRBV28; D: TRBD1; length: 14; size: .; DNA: TGTGCCAGCACCCCGGGACAGGGGGCGATCGGCTACACCTTC; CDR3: CASTPGQGAIGYTF
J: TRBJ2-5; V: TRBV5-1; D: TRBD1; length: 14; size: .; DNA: TGCGCCAGCAGCTTCTCAGGGGGCAGGGAGACCCAGTACTTC; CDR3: CASSFSGGRETQYF
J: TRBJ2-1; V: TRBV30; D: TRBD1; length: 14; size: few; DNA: TGTGCCTGGAGTACCGGGACAGGGGTTAATGAGCAGTTCTTC; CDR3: CAWSTGTGVNEQFF
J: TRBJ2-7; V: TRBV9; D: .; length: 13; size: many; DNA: TGTGCCAGCAGCGTAGCCCCCCTCTACGAGCAGTACTTC; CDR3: CASSVAPLYEQYF
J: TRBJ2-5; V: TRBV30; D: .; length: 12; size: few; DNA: TGTGCCTGGAGTTCCACCCGGAGGACCCAGTACTTC; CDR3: CAWSSTRRTQYF
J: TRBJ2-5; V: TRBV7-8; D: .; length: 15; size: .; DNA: TGTGCCAGCACCTCTTTAGGAATTCGTCCGGAGACCCAGTACTTC; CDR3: CASTSLGIRPETQYF
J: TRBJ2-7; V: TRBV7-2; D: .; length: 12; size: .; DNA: TGTGCCAGCAGCTCTAGCCCTCGGGAGCAGTACTTC; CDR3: CASSSSPREQYF
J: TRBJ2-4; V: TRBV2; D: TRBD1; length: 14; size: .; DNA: TGTGCCAGCAGTGAAGTGACAGGGTTTTGGATTCAGTACTTC; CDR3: CASSEVTGFWIQYF
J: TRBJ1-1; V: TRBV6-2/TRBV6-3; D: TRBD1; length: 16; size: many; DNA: TGTGCCAGCAGTCCCCGGGACAGGGGGTCTTGGACTGAAGCTTTCTTT; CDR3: CASSPRDRGSWTEAFF
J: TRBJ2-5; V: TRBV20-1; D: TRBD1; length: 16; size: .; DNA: TGCAGTGCTAGAGATCTTGACAGGGGAATAGGAGAGACCCAGTACTTC; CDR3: CSARDLDRGIGETQYF
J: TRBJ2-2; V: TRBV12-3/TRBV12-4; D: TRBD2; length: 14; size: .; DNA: TGTGCCAGCAGCTCTAGCGGGAACACCGGGGAGCTGTTTTTT; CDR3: CASSSSGNTGELFF
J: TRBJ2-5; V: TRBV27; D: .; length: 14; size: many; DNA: TGTGCCAGCAGTTTAAGGGGGTATTCGGAGACCCAGTACTTC; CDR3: CASSLRGYSETQYF
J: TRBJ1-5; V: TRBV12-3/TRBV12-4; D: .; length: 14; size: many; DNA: TGTGCCAGCAGTTCGCCGGACAGTAATCAGCCCCAGCATTTT; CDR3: CASSSPDSNQPQHF
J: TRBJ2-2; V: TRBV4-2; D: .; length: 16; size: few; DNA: TGTGCCAGCAGCCAAGGATCCGGGGCTTCGGGCGGGGAGCTGTTTTTT; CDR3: CASSQGSGASGGELFF
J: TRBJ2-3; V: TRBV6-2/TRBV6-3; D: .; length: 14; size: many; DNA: TGTGCCAGCAGCTATGACATTGACACAGATACGCAGTATTTT; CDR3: CASSYDIDTDTQYF
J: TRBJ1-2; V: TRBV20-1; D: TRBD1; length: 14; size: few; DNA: TGCAGTGCTAAACGGACAGGGGATCGGAATGGCTACACCTTC; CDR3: CSAKRTGDRNGYTF
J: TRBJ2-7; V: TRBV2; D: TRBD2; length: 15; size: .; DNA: TGTGCCAGCAGTGATACGGGAGGGATAGCGTACGAGCAGTACTTC; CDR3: CASSDTGGIAYEQYF
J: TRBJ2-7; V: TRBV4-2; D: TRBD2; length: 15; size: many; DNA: TGTGCCAGCAGCCAAGCAGCGGGAGATCGGGGCGAGCAGTACTTC; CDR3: CASSQAAGDRGEQYF
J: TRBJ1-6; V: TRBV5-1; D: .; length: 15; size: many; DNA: TGCGCCAGCAGCTTAAGAGGGGATGAGGGTTCACCCCTCCACTTT; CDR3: CASSLRGDEGSPLHF
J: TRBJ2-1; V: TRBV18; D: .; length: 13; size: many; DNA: TGTGCCAGCTCACCACCGTCCCGTCATGAGCAGTTCTTC; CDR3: CASSPPSRHEQFF
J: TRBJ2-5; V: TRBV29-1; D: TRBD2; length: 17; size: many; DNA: TGCAGCGCCGCGGGCGACGTCCGGTCTAGCGGGCAAGAGACCCAGTACTTC; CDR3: CSAAGDVRSSGQETQYF
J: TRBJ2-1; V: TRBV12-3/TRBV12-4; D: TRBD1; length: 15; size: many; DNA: TGTGCCAGCAGTCAGGACAGGGTCCGGATGGATGAGCAGTTCTTC; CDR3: CASSQDRVRMDEQFF
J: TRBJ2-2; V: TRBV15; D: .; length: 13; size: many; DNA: TGTGCCACCAGCAGACCCCTGGCTGGGGAGCTGTTTTTT; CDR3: CATSRPLAGELFF
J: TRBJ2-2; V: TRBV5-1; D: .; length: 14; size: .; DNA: TGCGCCAGCAGCTTGCAGGGCTACGGCGGGGAGCTGTTTTTT; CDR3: CASSLQGYGGELFF
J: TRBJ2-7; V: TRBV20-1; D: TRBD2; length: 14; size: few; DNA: TGCAGTGCTAGAGGACTAGCGATTCCCTACGAGCAGTACTTC; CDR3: CSARGLAIPYEQYF
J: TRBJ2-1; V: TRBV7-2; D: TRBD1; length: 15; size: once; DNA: TGTGCCAGCAGCCGCCGTTTGGACAGGGTTGTCGAGCAGTTCTTC; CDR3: CASSRRLDRVVEQFF
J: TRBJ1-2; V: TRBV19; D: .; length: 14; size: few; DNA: TGTGCCAGTAATGATTGGAGGCAGAACTATGGCTACACCTTC; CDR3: CASNDWRQNYGYTF
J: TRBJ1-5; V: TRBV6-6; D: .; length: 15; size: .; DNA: TGTGCCAGCAGTTACTCGAGAGCAAAGAATCAGCCCCAGCATTTT; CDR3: CASSYSRAKNQPQHF
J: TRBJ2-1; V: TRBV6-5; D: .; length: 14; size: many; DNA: TGTGCCAGCCGGCGGGCGTCCCCTGGCCATGAGCAGTTCTTC; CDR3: CASRRASPGHEQFF
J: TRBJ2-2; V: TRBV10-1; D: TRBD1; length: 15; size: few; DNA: TGCGCCAGCAGTGAGTCCGGCCAGGGGGCCGGGGAGCTGTTTTTT; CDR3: CASSESGQGAGELFF
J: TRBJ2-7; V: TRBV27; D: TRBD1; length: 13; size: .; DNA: TGTGCCAGCAGCCGGACAGGGCCCTACGAGCAGTACTTC; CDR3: CASSRTGPYEQYF
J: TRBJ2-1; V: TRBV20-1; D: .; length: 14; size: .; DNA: TGCAGTGCTAGAGCGGGAGTTGGTTTAGGTGAGCAGTTCTTC; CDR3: CSARAGVGLGEQFF
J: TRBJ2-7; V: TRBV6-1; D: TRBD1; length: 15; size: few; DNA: TGTGCCAGCAGTGACCCGGACAGGGCGTTCTACGAGCAGTACTTC; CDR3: CASSDPDRAFYEQYF
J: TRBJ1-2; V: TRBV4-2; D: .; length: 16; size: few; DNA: TGTGCCAGCAGCCAAGAACCACAGGCGATTAACTATGGCTACACCTTC; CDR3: CASSQEPQAINYGYTF
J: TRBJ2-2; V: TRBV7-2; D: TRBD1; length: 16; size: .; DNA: TGTGCCAGCAGCCCGCGGACAGGGGGCCTGGGCGGGGAGCTGTTTTTT; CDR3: CASSPRTGGLGGELFF
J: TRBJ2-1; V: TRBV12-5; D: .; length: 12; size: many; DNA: TGTGCTAGTGGTTTGGACTATCATGAGCAGTTCTTC; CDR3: CASGLDYHEQFF
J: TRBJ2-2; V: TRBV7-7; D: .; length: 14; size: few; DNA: TGTGCCAGCAGCTTAGGCGAGAACACCGGGGAGCTGTTTTTT; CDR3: CASSLGENTGELFF
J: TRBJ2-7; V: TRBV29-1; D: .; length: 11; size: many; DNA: TGCAGCGCTGGCCCTTCCTACGAGCAGTACTTC; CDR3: CSAGPSYEQYF
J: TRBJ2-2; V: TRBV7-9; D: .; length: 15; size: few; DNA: TGTGCCAGCAGCTTGGGAAGGAGAGGGACCGGGGAGCTGTTTTTT; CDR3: CASSLGRRGTGELFF
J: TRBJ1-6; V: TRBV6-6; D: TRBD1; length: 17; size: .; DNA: TGTGCCAGCAGTTATGGGTGGACAGGGGAGAATACGGCACCCCTCCACTTT; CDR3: CASSYGWTGENTAPLHF
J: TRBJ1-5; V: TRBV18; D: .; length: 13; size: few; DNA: TGTGCCAGCTCGTCAGAGGGAAATCAGCCCCAGCATTTT; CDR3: CASSSEGNQPQHF
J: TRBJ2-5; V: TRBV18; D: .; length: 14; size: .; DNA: TGTGCCAGCTCAGATCAGAGTACGTCGGAGACCCAGTACTTC; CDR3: CASSDQSTSETQYF
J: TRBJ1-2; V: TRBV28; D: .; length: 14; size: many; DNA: TGTGCCAGCAGTTTTTTACCGGGGAGGGATGGCTACACCTTC; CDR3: CASSFLPGRDGYTF
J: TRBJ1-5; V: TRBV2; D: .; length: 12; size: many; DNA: TGTGCCAGCAGTGGATTACGTCAGCCCCAGCATTTT; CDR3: CASSGLRQPQHF
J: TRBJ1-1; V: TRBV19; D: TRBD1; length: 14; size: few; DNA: TGTGCCAGTAGTACCGGACAGGCTTTAACTGAAGCTTTCTTT; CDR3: CASSTGQALTEAFF
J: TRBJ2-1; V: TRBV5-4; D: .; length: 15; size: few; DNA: TGTGCCAGCAGCTTGGTAGTAGCGGAACGGGATGAGCAGTTCTTC; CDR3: CASSLVVAERDEQFF
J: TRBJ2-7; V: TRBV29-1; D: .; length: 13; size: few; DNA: TGCAGCGTTGTATACGGGAGTAGTAACGAGCAGTACTTC; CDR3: CSVVYGSSNEQYF
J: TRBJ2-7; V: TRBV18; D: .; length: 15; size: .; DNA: TGTGCCAGCTCACCACGGGCATCATATGGCTACGAGCAGTACTTC; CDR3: CASSPRASYGYEQYF
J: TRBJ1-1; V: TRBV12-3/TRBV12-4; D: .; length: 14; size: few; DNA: TGTGCCAGCAGCACTACAGTCGACGGGGATGAAGCTTTCTTT; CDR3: CASSTTVDGDEAFF
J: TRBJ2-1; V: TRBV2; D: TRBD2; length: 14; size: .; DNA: TGTGCCAGCAGGCCCGGGACTAGCGGGAATGAGCAGTTCTTC; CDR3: CASRPGTSGNEQFF
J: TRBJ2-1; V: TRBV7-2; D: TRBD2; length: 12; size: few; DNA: TGTGCCAGCAGCACAGCGGGAGGGCACCAGTTCTTC; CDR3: CASSTAGGHQFF
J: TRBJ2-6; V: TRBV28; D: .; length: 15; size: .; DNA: TGTGCCAGCAGTTCGATGCTCTCTGGGGCCAACGTCCTGACTTTC; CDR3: CASSSMLSGANVLTF
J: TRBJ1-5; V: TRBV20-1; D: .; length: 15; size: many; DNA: TGCAGTGCTAGGCCCCCGGCAGGGCGGAATCAGCCCCAGCATTTT; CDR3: CSARPPAGRNQPQHF